Each of the 27 T cell receptor beta chains below was sequenced from the same sample in a study of TIL therapy for anti-PD-1-resistant metastatic lung cancer (dated by TCRdb to the early 2020s). Using bias-controlled multiplex PCR with the immunoSEQ v3 hsTCRB kit, the TCR beta CDR3 regions were amplified from genomic DNA. TCRdb took this table from immuneACCESS and kept in-frame rearrangements with V and J called. Such tables lack part of the clones; where checked against another copy, unresolved V genes explain under half of the gap, and the rest is unexplained. The sample table records 55,000 to 60,000 clones; less than 75% of these occur just once. The ten most abundant clones make up 1.8% of the sample. This sample's time point label indicates: pre-treatment sample, taken before nivolumab and TIL therapy. The specimen was blood, collected at baseline. The receptors originated from a person aged 25 to 85 with non-small cell lung cancer.

For the CDR3, the DNA is TGTGCCAGCAGCGACGGGAGCCCCTCCTACAATGAGCAGTTCTTC. Encoded protein: CASSDGSPSYNEQFF. The V gene is TRBV5-4, the J gene TRBJ2-1, with D possibly TRBD2 on 6 matching bases. The CDR3 totals 15 residues. The germline V gene encodes CDR1 SGHNT and CDR2 YYREEE (reference sequence). V was pared by 4 bases and J by 0 bases, with 11 bases between. Drawing the rest from reference TRBV5-4 and TRBJ2-1, the complete variable domain is ETGVTQSPTHLIKTRGQQVTLRCSSQSGHNTVSWYQQALGQGPQFIFQYYREEENGRGNFPPRFSGLQFPNYSSELNVNALELDDSALYLCASSDGSPSYNEQFFGPGTRLTVL.

The chain carries TRBV11-2 and TRBJ2-7; 16 bases fit TRBD2. The germline CDR1 and CDR2 sequences are SGHAT and FQNNGV. This CDR3 has 17 residues. V lost 5 bases and J lost 6; bases outside the gene matches: 10. The CDR3 here is CASSPLGTSGGVGEQYF. In nucleotides, the CDR3 is TGTGCCAGCAGCCCTTTAGGGACTAGCGGGGGGGTCGGCGAGCAGTACTTC.

The chain couples TRBV7-2 to TRBJ1-5, with 7 bases aligning to TRBD1. J lost 4 bases, V lost 5 bases, and 11 bases had no gene match. The V gene's germline CDR1 is SGHTA and CDR2 FQGNSA. The CDR3 loop spans 16 amino acids. This CDR3 reads CASSPGGTGFNQPQHF. The CDR3 DNA is TGTGCCAGCAGCCCAGGGGGGACGGGGTTTAATCAGCCCCAGCATTTT.

V usage is TRBV6-1 and J usage is TRBJ1-1; perhaps TRBD1 as D (6 bases). Germline CDR1 MNHNS, CDR2 SASEGT. The ends were cut back, 7 bases at V and 4 bases at J, with 13 bases in the middle. This CDR3 region has 13 residues. The CDR3 region has the DNA TGTGCCAGCAAATTTACAGGGAGCACTGAAGCTTTCTTT. Amino acids: CASKFTGSTEAFF.

V and J are TRBV19 and TRBJ1-2, with 7 nucleotides matching TRBD1. This CDR3 region has 15 residues. V lost 3 bases and J lost 6; bases outside the gene matches: 10. The germline CDR1 and CDR2 sequences are LNHDA and SQIVND (reference sequence). The CDR3 spells CASSMVGRQGDGYTF. CDR3 in DNA: TGTGCCAGTAGTATGGTCGGCCGACAGGGAGATGGCTACACCTTC.

The chain is built from TRBV5-4 and TRBJ2-7; TRBD1 aligns across 7 bases. CDR3 length: 15 residues. The J segment lost 5 bases and the V segment lost 0 bases, leaving 8 bases of the junction unmatched. Germline loops: CDR1 SGHNT, CDR2 YYREEE (reference sequence). CDR3 region: CASSLEGGVRNEQYF. CDR3 nucleotide sequence: TGTGCCAGCAGCTTGGAAGGGGGCGTTCGTAACGAGCAGTACTTC. Complete variable domain (other parts from reference TRBV5-4 and TRBJ2-7): ETGVTQSPTHLIKTRGQQVTLRCSSQSGHNTVSWYQQALGQGPQFIFQYYREEENGRGNFPPRFSGLQFPNYSSELNVNALELDDSALYLCASSLEGGVRNEQYFGPGTRLTVT.

This clone has only one observation. V and J are TRBV19 and TRBJ1-2, with 8 bases identical to TRBD1. J was trimmed by 3 bases and V by 7 bases; bases with no gene match: 4. The germline gives CDR1 LNHDA, CDR2 SQIVND (reference sequence). This CDR3 comprises 13 residues. The CDR3 region is CASKGQADYGYTF. In DNA, the CDR3 is TGTGCCAGTAAGGGACAGGCCGACTATGGCTACACCTTC. Supplemented by reference TRBV19 and TRBJ1-2, the full variable domain reads DGGITQSPKYLFRKEGQNVTLSCEQNLNHDAMYWYRQDPGQGLRLIYYSQIVNDFQKGDIAEGYSVSREKKESFPLTVTSAQKNPTAFYLCASKGQADYGYTFGSGTRLTVV.

The rearrangement uses TRBV19 and TRBJ1-5; tentative D call: TRBD1 (5 bases). V lost 4 bases, J lost 8 bases, and 15 bases lay in between. Germline-derived CDR1 and CDR2 are LNHDA and SQIVND (reference sequence). The CDR3 loop spans 14 amino acids. The CDR3 sequence is CASSTGRTNEPQHF. DNA of the CDR3: TGTGCCAGTAGTACCGGACGGACAAATGAGCCCCAGCATTTT.

This sequence joins TRBV21-1 and TRBJ1-6. TRBV21-1 is a documented pseudogene. There are 14 residues in the CDR3. DNA of the CDR3: TGTGCCAGCAACGGTCTGGCTGATAATTCACCCCTCCACTTT. Protein sequence: CASNGLADNSPLHF.

The chain combines TRBV6-1 with TRBJ1-5, with D unclear. V lost 3 bases to trimming and J lost 0 bases, with 9 bases between them. The length of the CDR3 is 15 residues. Germline V gene sequence: CDR1 MNHNS, CDR2 SASEGT. The CDR3 sequence is CASSEGYSSNQPQHF. The DNA for the CDR3 is TGTGCCAGCAGTGAGGGATACAGTAGCAATCAGCCCCAGCATTTT.

The genes are TRBV19 and TRBJ2-5, with a possible D match to TRBD2 (6 bases). Trimming shortened V by 6 bases and J by 5 bases, and 16 bases separated the two germline ends. The germline gives CDR1 LNHDA, CDR2 SQIVND (reference sequence). The CDR3 is 14 residues long. The chain's CDR3 is CASSPRRGRETQYF. In nucleotides, the CDR3 is TGTGCCAGTAGCCCGAGGCGGGGTAGGGAGACCCAGTACTTC.

This clone was counted only a few times. V is TRBV2 and J is TRBJ1-5; D ambiguous. Germline CDR1 and CDR2: SNHLY and FYNNEI. Trimming removed 3 bases from V and 7 bases from J, with 10 bases in between. The CDR3 contains 13 residues. The CDR3 coding sequence is TGTGCCAGCAGTGATACGGGGAAGCAGCCCCAGCATTTT. Its protein is CASSDTGKQPQHF.

The chain carries TRBV28 and TRBJ2-7; TRBD1 matches 10 bases. Germline CDR1 reads MDHEN; CDR2 reads SYDVKM. Trimming at V came to 8 bases and at J to 2 bases, leaving 0 bases not matched to a gene. This CDR3 comprises 12 residues. The CDR3 region is CASGQGAYEQYF. DNA of the CDR3: TGTGCCAGCGGACAGGGGGCCTACGAGCAGTACTTC.

The V gene is TRBV9, the J gene TRBJ2-6; 7 bases match TRBD1. Germline loops: CDR1 SGDLS, CDR2 YYNGEE. V lost 0 bases, J lost 3 bases, and 18 bases stayed unmatched. The CDR3 runs 21 residues. For the CDR3, the DNA is TGTGCCAGCAGCGTAGCTCCTTTGACAGGGAGCAACCTCTTTGGGGCCAACGTCCTGACTTTC. Translated, it gives CASSVAPLTGSNLFGANVLTF.

The chain links TRBV6-4 to TRBJ2-3, with 11 bases fitting TRBD2. The germline gives CDR1 MRHNA, CDR2 SNTAGT. The CDR3 consists of 17 residues. Unmatched junction bases numbered 3, after V lost 0 bases and J lost 1 base. CDR3 nucleotides: TGTGCCAGCAGTGACTCGCCTAGCGGGGGGCGCACAGATACGCAGTATTTT. Encoded protein: CASSDSPSGGRTDTQYF.

The chain is built from TRBV20-1 and TRBJ1-1, with D uncertain. V lost 3 bases, J lost 1 base, and 3 bases lay in between. Germline assignment: CDR1 DFQATT and CDR2 SNEGSKA (reference sequence). CDR3 length: 11 amino acids. The CDR3: CSASQNTEAFF. The CDR3 DNA reads as TGCAGTGCTAGTCAGAACACTGAAGCTTTCTTT.

V and J are TRBV10-3 and TRBJ2-3; 12 bases map to TRBD2. From germline, CDR1 is ENHRY and CDR2 SYGVKD. This CDR3 is built from 17 residues. The trim removed 3 bases at V and 4 bases at J, leaving 8 bases unmatched. The CDR3 nucleotides read TGTGCCATCAGTGATAGGACTAGCGGGACGAGCCCAGATACGCAGTATTTT. The encoded protein is CAISDRTSGTSPDTQYF.

The chain has TRBV27 and TRBJ2-2; 13 nucleotides line up with TRBD2. Germline V gene sequence: CDR1 MNHEY, CDR2 SMNVEV (reference sequence). The CDR3 runs to 17 residues. The J segment lost 7 bases and the V segment lost 0 bases, leaving 5 bases of the junction unmatched. The DNA of the CDR3 is TGTGCCAGCAGTTTATCTGGACTAGCGGGAGATTTCGGGGAGCTGTTTTTT. This sequence encodes CASSLSGLAGDFGELFF.

As concerns this clone: Its ends do not fully match the called genes, so a read error is possible. The chain links TRBV5-4 to TRBJ2-3, with unresolved D. The CDR3 runs 14 residues. Germline V gene sequence: CDR1 SGHNT, CDR2 YYREEE (reference sequence). The CDR3 bases are TGTGCCAGCAGCTTGGGCCAGAATACCGGCGGTCGACGTTTT. Translation: CASSLGQNTGGRRF. The full variable domain, completed using reference TRBV5-4 and TRBJ2-3, is ETGVTQSPTHLIKTRGQQVTLRCSSQSGHNTVSWYQQALGQGPQFIFQYYREEENGRGNFPPRFSGLQFPNYSSELNVNALELDDSALYLCASSLGQNTGGRRFGPGTRLTVL.

CDR3: CASSFLQGDYEKLFF. Written as DNA, the CDR3 is TGTGCCAGCAGCTTTCTACAGGGGGATTATGAAAAACTGTTTTTT. This chain links TRBV27 with TRBJ1-4; 8 bases are shared with TRBD1. Germline CDR1 reads MNHEY; CDR2 reads SMNVEV (reference sequence). V shed 6 bases, J shed 6 bases, and the junction held 9 bases outside the gene matches. The CDR3 contains 15 residues.

This clone has only one observation. The V and J genes are TRBV28 and TRBJ2-7, with 11 nucleotides matching TRBD2. This CDR3 has 14 amino acids. V was pared by 3 bases and J by 4 bases, with 2 bases of the junction left unmatched. The germline CDR1 and CDR2 sequences are MDHEN and SYDVKM. The CDR3 loop is CASSLASGRYEQYF. CDR3 DNA sequence: TGTGCCAGCAGTTTGGCTAGCGGGAGGTACGAGCAGTACTTC.

The J gene is TRBJ2-5, the V gene TRBV5-1, with D unresolved. The V end lost 6 bases, the J end lost 3 bases, and 15 bases lay between the germline ends. CDR1 is SGHRS, CDR2 YFSETQ, per germline. CDR3 length equals 14 residues. Written as DNA, the CDR3 is TGCGCCAGCACCCCCGCGACTGCCAAAGAGACCCAGTACTTC. Translation: CASTPATAKETQYF.

The chain uses TRBV11-2 and TRBJ2-5; 8 positions agree with TRBD2. The CDR3 extends over 17 amino acids. CDR1 and CDR2 (germline): SGHAT, FQNNGV. The junction had 9 bases not matched to a gene; V was cut back by 1 base and J by 2 bases. The CDR3 DNA follows: TGTGCCAGCAGCTTAGGGAGGGCGGGAGGACAACAAGAGACCCAGTACTTC. It translates to CASSLGRAGGQQETQYF.

V is TRBV28 and J is TRBJ2-7; 8 positions match TRBD1. The V segment lost 7 bases and the J segment 3 bases; nucleotides outside the gene matches: 8. This CDR3 is built from 14 residues. Germline V CDR1 and CDR2: MDHEN, SYDVKM. The CDR3: CASTARTGNYEQYF. CDR3 nucleotide sequence: TGTGCCAGCACCGCCCGGACAGGGAACTACGAGCAGTACTTC.

The chain couples TRBV7-8 to TRBJ1-2; D possibly corresponds to TRBD1 (5 bases). The germline V and J ends were trimmed by 3 bases and 4 bases, with 12 bases remaining between them. The germline CDR1 and CDR2 sequences are SGHVS and FQNEAQ. This CDR3 comprises 14 residues. The CDR3: CASSLGELGYGYTF. The CDR3 DNA is TGTGCCAGCAGCTTGGGGGAATTAGGCTATGGCTACACCTTC.

The gene calls are TRBV7-3 and TRBJ1-2; no reliable D call. The ends were cut back, 1 base at V and 6 bases at J, with 15 bases in the middle. The CDR3 runs 15 residues. The V gene's germline CDR1 is SGHTA and CDR2 FQGTGA. CDR3 protein: CASSLKFHGGNGYTF. CDR3 in DNA: TGTGCCAGCAGCTTAAAATTCCATGGTGGAAATGGCTACACCTTC.

The rearrangement uses TRBV25-1 and TRBJ2-7, with a tentative D call TRBD1 (5 bases). Germline V gene data show CDR1 as MGHDK and CDR2 as SYGVNS. The CDR3 is 15 residues long. The germline V and J ends were trimmed by 2 bases and 3 bases, with 14 bases remaining between them. The CDR3 DNA reads TGTGCCAGCAGTGAAATGTGGGGCAGAGTCTACGAGCAGTACTTC. It specifies CASSEMWGRVYEQYF.